This entry concerns a single TCR beta chain. This sample stems from a study of blood T cell repertoires in COVID-19. Study overall: Samples taken during acute and convalescent COVID-19 were collected in the United States, Italy and Spain. Nucleic acid was either cDNA or gDNA, and it came from T cells, B-cell-depleted T cells, or PBMCs.

The CDR3 spans 13 residues. V shed 8 bases and J 3 bases; nucleotides not matched to a gene: 6. The germline V gene has CDR1 SGHTA and CDR2 FQGNSA. Original processing methods: Estimation of nucleated cell counts relied on the amplification of reference gene primers. Libraries were prepared by immunoSEQ multiplex PCR; TCRdb keeps only in-frame clonotypes and omits some of them. The V and J calls and the clone size are those of that table, but D and trimming were determined from the DNA. The top ten hold approximately 8.2% of the sample, which has 130,000 to 150,000 clones, around 81% seen once. This chain links TRBV7-2 with TRBJ2-7; 8 bases are shared with TRBD1. Material for sequencing was peripheral blood. The source of this sequence is a human donor in a cohort sampled during active COVID-19. CDR3 nucleotides: TGTGCCAGCGGACGGACAGGGAACTACGAGCAGTACTTC. Translation gives CASGRTGNYEQYF.